The 26 T cell receptor beta chains below come from one sample, sequenced in a study of identical twins. TCRdb re-derived calls from the 5' RACE reads in MiXCR, one entry per CDR3 protein. This sample carries around 480,000 distinct CDR3 sequences, approximately 14% of them seen once, and the ten largest clones take around 0.48%. The data also belong to a second study, concerning yellow fever vaccine responses in identical twins.

The source material was CD4+ T cells sorted from blood. All receptors derive from a woman between 18 and 30 years old in good health.

The gene calls are TRBV16 and TRBJ1-4, with 8 bases matching TRBD1. J lost 7 bases, V lost 4 bases, and 11 bases had no gene match. The CDR3 is 16 residues long. CDR1 is KGHSY and CDR2 is FQNENV in the germline V gene. As DNA, the CDR3 is TGTGCCAGCAGCCGCGACGCAGGGGGCCTTGCTGAAAAACTGTTTTTT. This translates into CASSRDAGGLAEKLFF.

The table lists this clonotype with a few counts. The V gene is TRBV3-1, the J gene TRBJ1-1; 7 positions match TRBD1. Per germline, CDR1 LGHDT and CDR2 YNNKEL (reference sequence). J was trimmed by 5 bases and V by 3 bases; bases with no gene match: 6. The CDR3 covers 14 residues. CDR3 nucleotide sequence: TGTGCCAGCAGCCATGAGGGGGCCGGAACTGAAGCTTTCTTT. Amino acids: CASSHEGAGTEAFF.

The table lists this clonotype with many counts. The gene calls are TRBV4-3 and TRBJ2-7; 11 bases are a match to TRBD2. The CDR3 runs to 15 residues. V trimming: 1 base; J trimming: 4 bases; junction bases outside the gene matches: 3. Per the germline V gene, CDR1 is LGHNA and CDR2 is YSLEER. The CDR3 spells CASSQGLAGRYEQYF. CDR3 DNA: TGCGCCAGCAGCCAAGGACTAGCGGGAAGGTACGAGCAGTACTTC.

This clonotype was observed a handful of times. V usage is TRBV5-1 and J usage is TRBJ2-7; 8 bases are shared with TRBD1. Germline V gene data show CDR1 as SGHRS and CDR2 as YFSETQ. This CDR3 contains 15 residues. With V trimmed by 3 bases and J by 0 bases, 5 bases remained unmatched. CDR3 loop: CASSSTGGSSYEQYF. The CDR3 coding sequence is TGCGCCAGCAGCTCCACAGGGGGGAGCTCCTACGAGCAGTACTTC.

This sequence joins TRBV4-1 and TRBJ2-1, with TRBD2 matching over 14 bases. The V and J ends lost 4 bases and 7 bases, in that order; junction bases with no gene match: 6. Germline V gene sequence: CDR1 MGHRA, CDR2 YSYEKL. The CDR3 spans 16 residues. CDR3 sequence reads: CASSLGLAGGVNEQFF. CDR3 in DNA: TGCGCCAGCAGCCTCGGACTAGCGGGAGGCGTAAATGAGCAGTTCTTC.

The table lists this clonotype with many counts. The chain combines TRBV14 with TRBJ2-1; D call uncertain. The CDR3 spans 15 residues. The ends were cut back, 4 bases at V and 1 base at J, with 11 bases in the middle. Germline V lookup: CDR1 SGHDN, CDR2 FVKESK. The CDR3 nucleotides are TGTGCCAGCAGCCGTAGTGTGTTGTCCTACAATGAGCAGTTCTTC. Translated, it gives CASSRSVLSYNEQFF. The full variable domain, with the rest looked up from reference TRBV14 and TRBJ2-1, is EAGVTQFPSHSVIEKGQTVTLRCDPISGHDNLYWYRRVMGKEIKFLLHFVKESKQDESGMPNNRFLAERTGGTYSTLKVQPAELEDSGVYFCASSRSVLSYNEQFFGPGTRLTVL.

The genes are TRBV6-5 and TRBJ1-1, with D uncertain. This CDR3 is built from 14 residues. The germline CDR1 and CDR2 sequences are MNHEY and SVGAGI. Trimming took 3 bases from V and 4 from J, leaving 12 bases between them. DNA of the CDR3: TGTGCCAGCAGTTATCTCCCCCTCCTCACTGAAGCTTTCTTT. Translated, it gives CASSYLPLLTEAFF.

V usage is TRBV15 and J usage is TRBJ1-1; possible D gene TRBD1, 5 bases. V lost 1 base, J lost 7 bases, and 16 bases lay in between. The length of the CDR3 is 15 residues. Germline V gene sequence: CDR1 LNHNV, CDR2 YYDKDF (reference sequence). CDR3 coding DNA: TGTGCCACCAGCAGAGTCAAGGTGGGGCGGGATGAAGCTTTCTTT. Residues: CATSRVKVGRDEAFF.

In this sample, this clonotype turned up many times. The rearrangement links TRBV4-3 to TRBJ2-7; D is unresolved. Trimming shortened V by 1 base and J by 3 bases, and 7 bases separated the two germline ends. The length of the CDR3 is 13 residues. Germline-derived CDR1 and CDR2 are LGHNA and YSLEER. The CDR3 DNA reads TGCGCCAGCAGCCAAGGGGCCGGCTACGAGCAGTACTTC. Its protein is CASSQGAGYEQYF.

The chain joins TRBV6-1 to TRBJ2-7, with 10 bases matching TRBD2. The CDR3 has 14 residues. Trimming removed 8 bases from V and 10 bases from J; junction bases left unmatched: 14. CDR1 and CDR2 from the germline V gene are MNHNS and SASEGT. As DNA, the CDR3 is TGTGCCAGCGACTTTGGGCTAGCGGGAGAGGGACAGTACTTC. This codes for CASDFGLAGEGQYF.

The chain joins TRBV6-1 to TRBJ1-6, with no clear D. Trimming removed 8 bases at V and 0 bases at J, with 14 bases between. This CDR3 contains 16 residues. CDR1 MNHNS and CDR2 SASEGT come from the germline V gene. The CDR3 here is CASRVGGSSYNSPLHF. The CDR3 nucleotides read TGTGCCAGCCGGGTAGGCGGGAGCTCCTATAATTCACCCCTCCACTTT.

This clonotype came up a few times. The V call is TRBV19, the J call TRBJ2-6, with TRBD1 matching over 11 bases. This CDR3 spans 17 amino acids. Germline-derived CDR1 and CDR2 are LNHDA and SQIVND (reference sequence). Germline trimming cut 5 bases from V and 4 bases from J; bases unmatched to any gene: 7. This chain's CDR3 is CASSLGQGVSGANVLTF. In DNA form, the CDR3 reads TGTGCCAGTAGTCTGGGACAGGGGGTCTCGGGGGCCAACGTCCTGACTTTC.

This clonotype was detected many times. The CDR3 loop is CASSSFRKGGNNEQFF. CDR3 bases: TGTGCCAGCAGTTCCTTCCGTAAAGGGGGGAACAATGAGCAGTTCTTC. The chain employs TRBV6-2 or TRBV6-3 and TRBJ2-1; either TRBD1 or TRBD2 may supply D (6 bases each). This CDR3 region has 16 residues. The germline V gene encodes CDR1 MNHEY and CDR2 SVGEGT. V lost 4 bases, J lost 5 bases, and 18 bases lay in between.

This clonotype has a count of ten or more. The chain combines TRBV29-1 with TRBJ2-1; TRBD1 agrees at 10 bases. Germline trimming cut 7 bases from V and 4 bases from J; bases unmatched to any gene: 10. The CDR3 extends over 15 amino acids. Looked up from germline, CDR1 is SQVTM and CDR2 is ANQGSEA. The CDR3: CSALTGTGEYNEQFF. In DNA form, the CDR3 reads TGCAGCGCCCTTACCGGGACAGGGGAATACAATGAGCAGTTCTTC.

This clonotype was seen once. The CDR3 sequence is CASSEWTGGNPQYF. The CDR3 DNA reads TGCGCCAGCAGTGAATGGACCGGAGGGAATCCGCAGTATTTT. V usage is TRBV10-2 and J usage is TRBJ2-3, with a tentative D call TRBD2 (6 bases). The CDR3 covers 14 residues. Germline V lookup: CDR1 WSHSY, CDR2 SAAADI. The V gene lost 3 bases and the J gene lost 10 bases, with 17 bases spanning the gap.

J is TRBJ2-2 and V is TRBV25-1; TRBD2 matches at 11 bases. The germline CDR1 and CDR2 sequences are MGHDK and SYGVNS. With V trimmed by 8 bases and J by 5 bases, 4 bases remained unmatched. The CDR3 totals 14 residues. The CDR3 spells CASGTSGKTGELFF. Written as DNA, the CDR3 is TGTGCCAGCGGGACTAGCGGAAAAACCGGGGAGCTGTTTTTT.

The chain uses TRBV10-2 and TRBJ2-3, with D possibly called TRBD1 or TRBD2 (6 bases each). The CDR3 sequence is 14 residues long. With 8 bases removed from V and 4 bases from J, the gap between germline ends came to 16 bases. Germline CDR1 is WSHSY and CDR2 is SAAADI. CDR3 in amino acids: CASARGARADTQYF. The CDR3 nucleotides are TGCGCCAGCGCGAGGGGGGCGCGGGCAGATACGCAGTATTTT.

The chain links TRBV10-3 to TRBJ2-7; 12 nucleotides match TRBD2. This CDR3 is 14 amino acids long. With V trimmed by 4 bases and J by 7 bases, 5 bases remained unmatched. CDR1 and CDR2 (germline): ENHRY, SYGVKD. CDR3 sequence reads: CAISGTSGTGEQYF. CDR3 bases: TGTGCCATCAGTGGGACTAGCGGGACGGGGGAGCAGTACTTC.

The V gene is TRBV7-9, the J gene TRBJ2-3, with D unresolved. CDR3 size: 14 residues. V gave up 2 bases and J gave up 2 bases, with 8 bases separating them. Germline CDR1 SEHNR, CDR2 FQNEAQ (reference sequence). DNA for the CDR3: TGTGCCAGCAGCTTAAGCAGGTCCACAGATACGCAGTATTTT. As protein: CASSLSRSTDTQYF.

This clonotype has just a few counts. The chain links TRBV20-1 to TRBJ1-4, with 7 bases aligning to TRBD1. The length of the CDR3 is 13 residues. The trim removed 5 bases at V and 5 bases at J, leaving 5 bases unmatched. Germline V gives CDR1 DFQATT, CDR2 SNEGSKA (reference sequence). CDR3 bases: TGCAGTGCTCTCCGCAGGGGGAATGAAAAACTGTTTTTT. Residues: CSALRRGNEKLFF.

This clonotype was recorded many times. V usage is TRBV12-3 or TRBV12-4 and J usage is TRBJ1-2, with D unresolved. CDR3 length equals 14 residues. V lost 0 bases, J lost 13 bases, and 18 bases lay in between. The CDR3 is CASSLAPKSVGSTF. CDR3 DNA: TGTGCCAGCAGTTTAGCGCCCAAATCCGTTGGAAGCACCTTC.

This clonotype was counted many times. The rearrangement links TRBV20-1 to TRBJ2-3; 8 bases line up with TRBD1. Germline lookup yields CDR1 DFQATT and CDR2 SNEGSKA (reference sequence). After removal of 6 bases from V and 6 bases from J, the junction contained 8 bases not matched to a gene. This CDR3 is 13 amino acids long. CDR3 sequence (DNA): TGCAGTGCCAACAGGGGGTCCCTCGATACGCAGTATTTT. This translates into CSANRGSLDTQYF.

The chain couples TRBV6-1 to TRBJ1-2; no firm D call. V lost 5 bases, J lost 1 base, and 8 bases lay in between. CDR1 MNHNS and CDR2 SASEGT come from the germline V gene. CDR3 length: 13 residues. CDR3 DNA: TGTGCCAGCAGTCAACAGCATAACTATGGCTACACCTTC. As protein: CASSQQHNYGYTF.

This clonotype was seen a few times. The chain joins TRBV7-8 to TRBJ2-7, with 11 bases matching TRBD1. J lost 4 bases, V lost 2 bases, and 4 bases had no gene match. This CDR3 is 15 amino acids long. Germline V CDR1 and CDR2: SGHVS, FQNEAQ. CDR3 loop: CASSLSGTGGYEQYF. CDR3 nucleotide sequence: TGTGCCAGCAGCTTATCGGGGACAGGGGGTTACGAGCAGTACTTC.

The chain couples TRBV6-1 to TRBJ1-1; D is unclear. The CDR3 covers 14 residues. Germline assignment: CDR1 MNHNS and CDR2 SASEGT. V was clipped by 5 bases and J by 1 base, with 11 bases between them. Here the CDR3 reads CASSRTRENTEAFF. DNA of the CDR3: TGTGCCAGCAGTCGAACCCGGGAGAACACTGAAGCTTTCTTT.

V gene TRBV6-5 combines with J gene TRBJ2-5, with D possibly matching TRBD1 (6 bases). The V end was cut by 0 bases, the J end by 5 bases, with 10 bases between. This CDR3 spans 14 amino acids. Per the germline V gene, CDR1 is MNHEY and CDR2 is SVGAGI. CDR3 sequence: CASSYSRGSETQYF. Written as DNA, the CDR3 is TGTGCCAGCAGTTACTCTAGGGGGAGCGAGACCCAGTACTTC.